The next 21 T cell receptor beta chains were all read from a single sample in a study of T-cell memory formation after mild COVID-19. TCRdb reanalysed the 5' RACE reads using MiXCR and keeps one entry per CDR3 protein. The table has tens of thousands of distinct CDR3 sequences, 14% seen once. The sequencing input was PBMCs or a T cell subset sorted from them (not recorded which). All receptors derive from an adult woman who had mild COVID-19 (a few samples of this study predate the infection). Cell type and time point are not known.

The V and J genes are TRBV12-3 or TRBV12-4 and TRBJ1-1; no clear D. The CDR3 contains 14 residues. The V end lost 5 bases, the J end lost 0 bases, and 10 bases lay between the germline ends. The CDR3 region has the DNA TGTGCCAGCAGTGCCGGTTTTATGAACACTGAAGCTTTCTTT. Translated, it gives CASSAGFMNTEAFF.

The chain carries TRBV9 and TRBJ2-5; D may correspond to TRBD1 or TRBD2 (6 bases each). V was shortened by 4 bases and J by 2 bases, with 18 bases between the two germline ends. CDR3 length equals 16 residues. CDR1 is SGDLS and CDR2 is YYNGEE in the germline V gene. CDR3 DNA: TGTGCCAGCAGCCCCTATCACGGGGGCCCTCAAGAGACCCAGTACTTC. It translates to CASSPYHGGPQETQYF.

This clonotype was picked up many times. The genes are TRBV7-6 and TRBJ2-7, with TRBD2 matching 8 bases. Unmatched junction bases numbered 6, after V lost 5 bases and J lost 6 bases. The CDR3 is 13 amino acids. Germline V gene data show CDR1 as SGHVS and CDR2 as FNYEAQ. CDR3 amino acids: CASSPSGSVEQYF. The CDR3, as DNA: TGTGCCAGCAGCCCTAGCGGGTCGGTCGAGCAGTACTTC.

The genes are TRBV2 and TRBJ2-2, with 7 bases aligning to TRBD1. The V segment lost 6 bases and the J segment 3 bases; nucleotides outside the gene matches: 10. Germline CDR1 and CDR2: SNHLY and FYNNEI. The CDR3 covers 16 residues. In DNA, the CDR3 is TGTGCCAGCAGCATACAGGGGAGAAAGCACACCGGGGAGCTGTTTTTT. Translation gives CASSIQGRKHTGELFF.

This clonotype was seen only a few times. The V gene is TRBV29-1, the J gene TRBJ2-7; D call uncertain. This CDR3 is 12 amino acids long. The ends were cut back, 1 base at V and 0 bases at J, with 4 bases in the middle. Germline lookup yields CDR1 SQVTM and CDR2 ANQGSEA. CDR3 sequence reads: CSVEVPSYEQYF. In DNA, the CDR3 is TGCAGCGTTGAAGTCCCCTCCTACGAGCAGTACTTC.

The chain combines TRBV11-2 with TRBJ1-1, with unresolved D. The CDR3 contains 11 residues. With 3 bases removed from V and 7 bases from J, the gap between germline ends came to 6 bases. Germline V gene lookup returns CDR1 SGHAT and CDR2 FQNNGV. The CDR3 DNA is TGTGCCAGCAGCTTGCCGAGTGAAGCTTTCTTT. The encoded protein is CASSLPSEAFF.

As DNA, the CDR3 is TGTGCCACCAGTGATATCGGGACTAGCGGGTTTGATGAGCAGTTCTTC. Residues: CATSDIGTSGFDEQFF. The chain joins TRBV24-1 to TRBJ2-1; 12 positions match TRBD2. This CDR3 comprises 16 residues. Germline V gives CDR1 KGHDR, CDR2 SFDVKD. Germline trimming cut 3 bases from V and 8 bases from J; bases unmatched to any gene: 7.

The CDR3 DNA is TGTGCCAGCAGCTTAGCGTCGACAGCTGGTCCCTACGAGCAGTACTTC. Translating gives CASSLASTAGPYEQYF. The chain recombines TRBV7-8 with TRBJ2-7, with D possibly matching TRBD1 (5 bases). The CDR3 runs to 16 residues. Germline CDR1 is SGHVS and CDR2 is FQNEAQ. The V end was cut by 0 bases, the J end by 2 bases, with 14 bases between. Drawing the rest from reference TRBV7-8 and TRBJ2-7, the complete variable domain is GAGVSQSPRYKVAKRGQDVALRCDPISGHVSLFWYQQALGQGPEFLTYFQNEAQLDKSGLPSDRFFAERPEGSVSTLKIQRTQQEDSAVYLCASSLASTAGPYEQYFGPGTRLTVT.

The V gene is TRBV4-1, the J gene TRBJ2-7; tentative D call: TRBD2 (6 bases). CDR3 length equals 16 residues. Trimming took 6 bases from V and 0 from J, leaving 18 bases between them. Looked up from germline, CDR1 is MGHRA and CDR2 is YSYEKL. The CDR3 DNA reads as TGCGCCAGCAGACGAGACAAGGACGGGAGCTCCTACGAGCAGTACTTC. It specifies CASRRDKDGSSYEQYF.

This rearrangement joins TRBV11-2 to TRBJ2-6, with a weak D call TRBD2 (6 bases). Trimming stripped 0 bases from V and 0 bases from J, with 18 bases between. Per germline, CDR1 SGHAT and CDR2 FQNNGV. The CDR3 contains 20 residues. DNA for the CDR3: TGTGCCAGCAGCTTAGATTTGTGGGACTCCACTCTCTCTGGGGCCAACGTCCTGACTTTC. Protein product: CASSLDLWDSTLSGANVLTF.

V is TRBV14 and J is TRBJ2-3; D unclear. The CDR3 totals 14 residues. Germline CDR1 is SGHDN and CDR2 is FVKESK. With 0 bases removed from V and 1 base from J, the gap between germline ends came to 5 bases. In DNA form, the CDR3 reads TGTGCCAGCAGCCAAGACCCTCGCACAGATACGCAGTATTTT. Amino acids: CASSQDPRTDTQYF.

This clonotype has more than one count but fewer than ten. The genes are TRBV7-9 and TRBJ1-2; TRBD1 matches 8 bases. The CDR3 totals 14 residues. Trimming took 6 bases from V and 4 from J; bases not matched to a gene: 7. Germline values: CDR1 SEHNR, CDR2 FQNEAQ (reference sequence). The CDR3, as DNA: TGTGCCAGCAGTTCTGGACAGGGAAGCTATGGCTACACCTTC. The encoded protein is CASSSGQGSYGYTF.

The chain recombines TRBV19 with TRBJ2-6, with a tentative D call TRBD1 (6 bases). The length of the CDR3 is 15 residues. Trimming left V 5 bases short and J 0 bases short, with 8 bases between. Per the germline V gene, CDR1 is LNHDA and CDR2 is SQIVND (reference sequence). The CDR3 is CASSVQGSGANVLTF. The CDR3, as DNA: TGTGCCAGTAGTGTACAGGGCTCTGGGGCCAACGTCCTGACTTTC. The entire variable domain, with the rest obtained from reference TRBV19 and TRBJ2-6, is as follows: DGGITQSPKYLFRKEGQNVTLSCEQNLNHDAMYWYRQDPGQGLRLIYYSQIVNDFQKGDIAEGYSVSREKKESFPLTVTSAQKNPTAFYLCASSVQGSGANVLTFGAGSRLTVL.

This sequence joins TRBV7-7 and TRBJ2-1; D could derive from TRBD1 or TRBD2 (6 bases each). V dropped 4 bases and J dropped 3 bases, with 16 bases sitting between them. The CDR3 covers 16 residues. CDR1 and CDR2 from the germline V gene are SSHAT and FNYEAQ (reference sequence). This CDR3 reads CASSSHSGAHYNEQFF. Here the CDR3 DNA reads TGTGCCAGCAGCTCCCATTCGGGGGCCCACTACAATGAGCAGTTCTTC.

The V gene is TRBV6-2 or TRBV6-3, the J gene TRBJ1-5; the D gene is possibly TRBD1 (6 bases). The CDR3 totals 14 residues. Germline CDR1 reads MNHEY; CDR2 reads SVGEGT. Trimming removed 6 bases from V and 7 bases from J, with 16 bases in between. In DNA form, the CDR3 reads TGTGCCAGCAGCTCATGGGACATCCGACAGCCCCAGCATTTT. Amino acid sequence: CASSSWDIRQPQHF.

CDR3 protein: CASSKGGRNYSNQPQHF. The DNA of the CDR3 is TGTGCCAGCAGCAAAGGGGGCAGGAATTATAGCAATCAGCCCCAGCATTTT. The V and J genes are TRBV21-1 and TRBJ1-5; the DNA was not used to check the table's D call, TRBD1. TRBV21-1 corresponds to a pseudogene. The CDR3 runs 17 residues.

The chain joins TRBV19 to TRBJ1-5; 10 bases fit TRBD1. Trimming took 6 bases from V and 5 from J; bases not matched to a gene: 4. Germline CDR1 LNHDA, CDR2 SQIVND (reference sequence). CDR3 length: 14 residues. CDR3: CASRVGTGDQPQHF. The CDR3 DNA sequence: TGTGCCAGTAGGGTCGGGACAGGGGATCAGCCCCAGCATTTT.

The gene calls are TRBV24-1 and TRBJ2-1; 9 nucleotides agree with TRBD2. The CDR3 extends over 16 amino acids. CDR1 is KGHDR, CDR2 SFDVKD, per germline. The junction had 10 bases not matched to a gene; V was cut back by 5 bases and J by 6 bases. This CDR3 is CATSAPSGVKSNEQFF. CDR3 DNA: TGTGCCACCAGTGCCCCTAGCGGGGTCAAAAGCAATGAGCAGTTCTTC.

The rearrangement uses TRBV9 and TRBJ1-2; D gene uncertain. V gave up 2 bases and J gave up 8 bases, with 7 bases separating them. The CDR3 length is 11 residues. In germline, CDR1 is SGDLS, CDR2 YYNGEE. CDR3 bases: TGTGCCAGCAGCGTCGGGAACGGCTACACCTTC. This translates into CASSVGNGYTF.

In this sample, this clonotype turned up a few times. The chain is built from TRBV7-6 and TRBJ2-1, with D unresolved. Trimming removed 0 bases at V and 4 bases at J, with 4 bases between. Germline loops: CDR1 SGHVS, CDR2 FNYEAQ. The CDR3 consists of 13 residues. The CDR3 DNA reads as TGTGCCAGCAGCTTAGCGATGTACAATGAGCAGTTCTTC. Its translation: CASSLAMYNEQFF.

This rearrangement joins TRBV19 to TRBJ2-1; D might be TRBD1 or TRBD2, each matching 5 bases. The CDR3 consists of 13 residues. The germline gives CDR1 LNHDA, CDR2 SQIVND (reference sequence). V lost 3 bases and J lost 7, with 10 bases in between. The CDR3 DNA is TGTGCCAGTAGTATCTCCGGGGCGAATGAGCAGTTCTTC. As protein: CASSISGANEQFF.